Sequencing of this T cell receptor (beta chain) was carried out in a study of long-term antiretroviral therapy in people with HIV. Study outcomes and limitations: Repertoires with HIV possessed tighter CDR3 length spans than those of controls.

Survey-level immunoSEQ v3.0 assays were run. The method was immunoSEQ multiplex PCR; TCRdb's version includes in-frame clones alone and lacks a portion of them. Of 23,000 or so clones listed, over 75% are singletons. The germline V gene has CDR1 SEHNR and CDR2 FQNEAQ (reference sequence). V was cut by 4 bases and J by 5 bases, with 8 bases left in between. This CDR3 region has 12 residues. Remarks on this clone: Its antigen is currently unknown.

The chain links TRBV7-9 to TRBJ1-1; no clear D. The TCR comes from a man between 18 and 29 years old with HIV. The sample was unsorted PBMCs, taken 0.2 years before starting antiretroviral therapy. The CDR3 DNA follows: TGTGCCAGCAGCTCCCGTATGACTGAAGCTTTCTTT. Translated: CASSSRMTEAFF.